This T cell receptor (beta chain) is from a study of T cell responses to AZD1222 COVID-19 vaccine. Turning to the study itself: Both about-4-week and about-12-week second-dose recipients were combined. General observations from the study: There were vaccine-associated CD4 TCRs across spike, dominant at 160-218 and 743-854. Repertoire samples came only from after the peak T cell response.

Repertoires were generated with immunoSEQ multiplex PCR, while TCRdb's copy carries only in-frame clones and drops some. This sample has some 130,000 clones; approximately 90% occur once, and the top ten carry approximately 1.6%. For this clone: What it binds is not known.

The material sequenced was peripheral blood, taken on day 0 of AZD1222 vaccination. The sequence was obtained from an adult in good health.

CDR3 DNA sequence: TGTGCCAGCAGTTGGGGGTTCCTTAGTGAAGCTTTCTTT. Translation: CASSWGFLSEAFF. The chain recombines TRBV27 with TRBJ1-1, with TRBD1 as a possible D gene (5 bases). Germline values: CDR1 MNHEY, CDR2 SMNVEV (reference sequence). This CDR3 is built from 13 residues. The V end lost 4 bases, the J end lost 7 bases, and 13 bases lay between the germline ends.